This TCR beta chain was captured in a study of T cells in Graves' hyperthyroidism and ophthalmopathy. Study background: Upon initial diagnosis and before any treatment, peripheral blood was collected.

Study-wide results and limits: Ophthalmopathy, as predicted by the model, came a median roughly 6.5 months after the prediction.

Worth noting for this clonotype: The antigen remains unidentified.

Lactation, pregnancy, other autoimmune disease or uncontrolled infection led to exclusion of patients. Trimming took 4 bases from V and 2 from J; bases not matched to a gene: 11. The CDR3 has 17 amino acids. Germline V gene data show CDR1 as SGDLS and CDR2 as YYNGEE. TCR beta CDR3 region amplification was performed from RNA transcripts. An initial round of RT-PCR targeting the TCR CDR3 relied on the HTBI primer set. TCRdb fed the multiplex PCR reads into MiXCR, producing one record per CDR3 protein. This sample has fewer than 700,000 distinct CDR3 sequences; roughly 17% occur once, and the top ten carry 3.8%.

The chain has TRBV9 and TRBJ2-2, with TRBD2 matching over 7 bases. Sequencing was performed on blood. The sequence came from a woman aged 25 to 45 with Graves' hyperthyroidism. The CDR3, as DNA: TGTGCCAGCAGCATTAGTTCTAGCGGCATTAACACCGGGGAGCTGTTTTTT. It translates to CASSISSSGINTGELFF.